The subject of this entry is one TCR beta chain. V trimming: 4 bases; J trimming: 1 base; junction bases outside the gene matches: 5. This CDR3 region has 16 residues. Germline V lookup: CDR1 SGHRS, CDR2 YFSETQ. The sample is drawn from a study of T-cell reconstitution after alpha-beta-depleted transplantation in children. Library preparation (for TCRbeta) was performed with unique molecular identifiers. Each CDR3 protein gets one entry after TCRdb re-called the PCR reads with MiXCR. Among about 500,000 distinct CDR3 sequences, around a third were seen once, and the ten largest hold approximately 2.3%.

This clonotype was sampled from a human donor who donated a stem cell graft to a child with aplastic anemia. The chain carries TRBV5-1 and TRBJ2-5; 12 bases match TRBD1. The material was PBMCs from the stem cell graft donor, obtained from the stem cell graft. CDR3 bases: TGCGCCAGCAGCGGGGGACAGGGGGCGCCCCAAGAGACCCAGTACTTC. It translates to CASSGGQGAPQETQYF.